These 27 T cell receptor beta chains were all obtained from the same sample, sequenced in a study of tumor-infiltrating lymphocytes in localized non-small cell lung cancer. Data came from immunoSEQ multiplex PCR; TCRdb stores just in-frame clones and leaves some out. The data hold about 14,000 clones, with roughly 80% observed a single time. The source material was lung tumor tissue. The receptors were gathered from a human donor with non-small cell lung cancer.

To note about this clone: Mismatch with germline at one junction end may stem from a read error. The V and J genes are TRBV7-7 and TRBJ2-3, with 8 nucleotides matching TRBD2. The germline V gene has CDR1 SSHAT and CDR2 FNYEAQ (reference sequence). This CDR3 has 14 residues. CDR3 in amino acids: CASSSGASGDTQYF. CDR3 DNA sequence: TGTGCTAGCAGCTCGGGGGCTAGCGGGGATACGCAGTATTTT.

V is TRBV25-1 and J is TRBJ1-1; unclear D gene. This CDR3 has 16 amino acids. Germline CDR1 reads MGHDK; CDR2 reads SYGVNS. Trimming left V 3 bases short and J 0 bases short, with 14 bases between. In nucleotides, the CDR3 is TGTGCCAGCAGTGACTTCTCGGGAAACATGAACACTGAAGCTTTCTTT. This codes for CASSDFSGNMNTEAFF.

V gene TRBV2 combines with J gene TRBJ1-3, with D maybe TRBD1 (5 bases). The germline V gene encodes CDR1 SNHLY and CDR2 FYNNEI. Trimming pared 2 bases from V and 0 bases from J, leaving 14 bases between. This CDR3 contains 17 residues. The CDR3 DNA is TGTGCCAGCAGTGAACAGGGATGGACAATCTCTGGAAACACCATATATTTT. Residues: CASSEQGWTISGNTIYF.

The genes are TRBV20-1 and TRBJ2-7, with 8 bases identical to TRBD2. From germline, CDR1 is DFQATT and CDR2 SNEGSKA (reference sequence). This CDR3 has 11 residues. Germline trimming cut 5 bases from V and 6 bases from J; bases unmatched to any gene: 3. CDR3 protein: CSARLASEQYF. CDR3 nucleotides: TGCAGTGCTCGACTAGCGTCCGAGCAGTACTTC.

This clone was picked up a small number of times. The chain employs TRBV19 and TRBJ1-5; no definite D call. This CDR3 is built from 12 residues. CDR1 and CDR2 (germline): LNHDA, SQIVND (reference sequence). V dropped 6 bases and J dropped 0 bases, with 3 bases sitting between them. Here the CDR3 DNA reads TGTGCCAGTAGGAATAGCAATCAGCCCCAGCATTTT. It is translated as CASRNSNQPQHF. The variable domain in full, completed from reference TRBV19 and TRBJ1-5, reads DGGITQSPKYLFRKEGQNVTLSCEQNLNHDAMYWYRQDPGQGLRLIYYSQIVNDFQKGDIAEGYSVSREKKESFPLTVTSAQKNPTAFYLCASRNSNQPQHFGDGTRLSIL.

V usage is TRBV28 and J usage is TRBJ1-1; TRBD1 matches 10 bases. CDR3 size: 14 residues. In germline, CDR1 is MDHEN, CDR2 SYDVKM. The J segment lost 10 bases and the V segment lost 4 bases, leaving 9 bases of the junction unmatched. As DNA, the CDR3 is TGTGCCAGCAGTTCTGGGACAGGGGTGGATGCAGCTTTCTTT. Protein product: CASSSGTGVDAAFF.

This chain connects TRBV5-4 to TRBJ2-6; TRBD1 agrees at 9 bases. The V segment lost 4 bases and the J segment 1 base; nucleotides outside the gene matches: 6. Germline CDR1 reads SGHNT; CDR2 reads YYREEE (reference sequence). This CDR3 contains 17 residues. CDR3 DNA sequence: TGTGCCAGCAGCCGGGACAGGGTGGGTTCTGGGGCCAACGTCCTGACTTTC. It translates to CASSRDRVGSGANVLTF.

The chain joins TRBV28 to TRBJ1-5; D gene ambiguous. The germline V gene has CDR1 MDHEN and CDR2 SYDVKM. This CDR3 spans 14 amino acids. Between the trimmed V and J ends, which lost 5 bases and 0 bases, there was a span of 8 bases. CDR3 coding DNA: TGTGCCAGCAGTCCCATGCATAGCAATCAGCCCCAGCATTTT. This encodes CASSPMHSNQPQHF.

This clone appeared a few times. This chain connects TRBV5-1 to TRBJ1-1; D might be TRBD1 (5 bases). Deletions cut 4 bases from V and 0 bases from J, with 13 bases between. This CDR3 is built from 15 residues. Germline V CDR1 and CDR2: SGHRS, YFSETQ. For the CDR3, the DNA is TGCGCCAGCAGCCCCTCCGGACACCTGAACACTGAAGCTTTCTTT. Protein sequence: CASSPSGHLNTEAFF.

The J gene is TRBJ1-4, the V gene TRBV6-1; perhaps TRBD1 as D (6 bases). CDR1 MNHNS and CDR2 SASEGT come from the germline V gene. The CDR3 runs 15 residues. V was cut by 7 bases and J by 4 bases, with 16 bases left in between. CDR3 DNA sequence: TGTGCCAGCACCCAGATTGGACAGAGTAATGAAAAACTGTTTTTT. Its protein product is CASTQIGQSNEKLFF.

This clone was counted between two and nine times. The chain is built from TRBV27 and TRBJ2-7, with TRBD2 as a possible D gene (6 bases). Germline CDR1 MNHEY, CDR2 SMNVEV (reference sequence). The CDR3 is made up of 13 amino acids. The V end was cut by 3 bases, the J end by 3 bases, with 9 bases between. CDR3 protein: CASSFGGIYEQYF. CDR3 sequence (DNA): TGTGCCAGCAGTTTTGGGGGGATCTACGAGCAGTACTTC.

This clone was seen just once. This chain connects TRBV19 to TRBJ2-7; D perhaps matches TRBD1 (7 bases). From germline, CDR1 is LNHDA and CDR2 SQIVND (reference sequence). The CDR3 totals 16 residues. The V end lost 4 bases, the J end lost 3 bases, and 19 bases lay between the germline ends. CDR3 coding DNA: TGTGCCAGTAGTACTATTCGCAGGGGGACTGGCTACGAGCAGTACTTC. Protein sequence: CASSTIRRGTGYEQYF.

This clone was seen a few times. V gene TRBV7-9 combines with J gene TRBJ1-1, with D tentatively TRBD1 (5 bases). In germline, CDR1 is SEHNR, CDR2 FQNEAQ (reference sequence). This CDR3 is built from 14 residues. V gave up 7 bases and J gave up 6 bases, with 18 bases separating them. CDR3 sequence (DNA): TGTGCCAGCACCCGACAGAGGGCGAGAGCTGAAGCTTTCTTT. Protein: CASTRQRARAEAFF.

This clone is medium-sized by share. The chain has TRBV10-3 and TRBJ2-7, with TRBD2 matching 11 bases. The V segment lost 4 bases and the J segment 6 bases; nucleotides outside the gene matches: 8. The CDR3 is made up of 15 amino acids. From germline, CDR1 is ENHRY and CDR2 SYGVKD. CDR3 sequence reads: CAISVTSGMFSEQYF. In DNA form, the CDR3 reads TGTGCCATCAGTGTGACTAGCGGGATGTTCTCCGAGCAGTACTTC.

The chain uses TRBV10-3 and TRBJ2-2; D gene unclear. Germline CDR1 ENHRY, CDR2 SYGVKD. The length of the CDR3 is 15 residues. V lost 4 bases and J 3 bases, leaving 12 bases between the germline ends. The CDR3 is CAISGAEAHTGELFF. CDR3 nucleotide sequence: TGTGCCATCAGTGGGGCCGAGGCTCACACCGGGGAGCTGTTTTTT.

The chain joins TRBV6-5 to TRBJ1-1; 7 nucleotides align to TRBD1. V lost 5 bases and J lost 5; bases outside the gene matches: 11. This CDR3 region has 15 residues. Looked up from germline, CDR1 is MNHEY and CDR2 is SVGAGI. The CDR3 loop is CASSRDRVGLTEAFF. The CDR3 bases are TGTGCCAGCAGTCGAGACAGGGTCGGGTTAACTGAAGCTTTCTTT.

The chain carries TRBV27 and TRBJ1-2; 8 nucleotides align to TRBD1. The length of the CDR3 is 13 residues. Germline assignment: CDR1 MNHEY and CDR2 SMNVEV (reference sequence). J lost 8 bases, V lost 7 bases, and 9 bases had no gene match. CDR3 nucleotides: TGTGCCAGCATGGGCCAGGGGGCTCGCGGCTACACCTTC. Its translation is CASMGQGARGYTF.

The rearrangement links TRBV5-4 to TRBJ2-1, with D tentatively TRBD2 (6 bases). The CDR3 has 17 residues. Trimming removed 0 bases from V and 0 bases from J, with 13 bases in between. Looked up from germline, CDR1 is SGHNT and CDR2 is YYREEE (reference sequence). This CDR3 is CASSLGGGASSYNEQFF. The CDR3 DNA follows: TGTGCCAGCAGCTTGGGGGGCGGGGCCAGCTCCTACAATGAGCAGTTCTTC.

The chain recombines TRBV7-2 with TRBJ2-5, with D unclear. The CDR3 totals 13 residues. V lost 3 bases to trimming and J lost 2 bases, with 7 bases between them. Germline V gene sequence: CDR1 SGHTA, CDR2 FQGNSA. The CDR3 reads CASSFGSQETQYF. The CDR3 DNA is TGTGCCAGCAGCTTCGGCAGTCAAGAGACCCAGTACTTC.

The chain carries TRBV2 and TRBJ2-7; tentatively, D is TRBD2 (5 bases). This CDR3 has 14 residues. Germline V gene sequence: CDR1 SNHLY, CDR2 FYNNEI. V lost 4 bases to trimming and J lost 1 base, with 11 bases between them. This CDR3 reads CASSGGDYSYEQYF. CDR3 coding DNA: TGTGCCAGCAGTGGGGGTGACTATTCCTACGAGCAGTACTTC. The complete variable domain, with remaining parts taken from reference TRBV2 and TRBJ2-7, reads EPEVTQTPSHQVTQMGQEVILRCVPISNHLYFYWYRQILGQKVEFLVSFYNNEISEKSEIFDDQFSVERPDGSNFTLKIRSTKLEDSAMYFCASSGGDYSYEQYFGPGTRLTVT.

The V gene is TRBV19, the J gene TRBJ2-1; 10 nucleotides align to TRBD2. The V gene end was trimmed by 4 bases and the J gene end by 4 bases; junction bases not matched to a gene: 7. Germline lookup yields CDR1 LNHDA and CDR2 SQIVND (reference sequence). The CDR3 contains 16 residues. CDR3 DNA sequence: TGTGCCAGTAGTAGCCCCCGGACTAGCGGTTACAATGAGCAGTTCTTC. This codes for CASSSPRTSGYNEQFF.

The chain joins TRBV9 to TRBJ1-6, with D maybe TRBD1 (5 bases). Trimming pared 4 bases from V and 9 bases from J, leaving 20 bases between. CDR3 length equals 16 residues. CDR1 and CDR2 (germline): SGDLS, YYNGEE. The CDR3, as DNA: TGTGCCAGCAGCCAAGGGACGGGCCGGGTAATTTCACCCCTCCACTTT. This codes for CASSQGTGRVISPLHF. Based on the CDR3 plus reference TRBV9 and TRBJ1-6, the full variable domain is DSGVTQTPKHLITATGQRVTLRCSPRSGDLSVYWYQQSLDQGLQFLIQYYNGEERAKGNILERFSAQQFPDLHSELNLSSLELGDSALYFCASSQGTGRVISPLHFGNGTRLTVT.

The chain combines TRBV11-2 with TRBJ1-2; D remains unclear. Germline assignment: CDR1 SGHAT and CDR2 FQNNGV. V shed 3 bases and J shed 0 bases, with 5 bases lying between them. The CDR3 spans 13 residues. This CDR3 reads CASSFFANYGYTF. CDR3 sequence (DNA): TGTGCCAGCAGCTTTTTTGCTAACTATGGCTACACCTTC.

The rearrangement uses TRBV30 and TRBJ1-2; 8 bases line up with TRBD1. CDR3 size: 14 residues. Germline V gene lookup returns CDR1 GTSNPN and CDR2 SVGIG (reference sequence). V lost 5 bases, J lost 4 bases, and 9 bases stayed unmatched. CDR3 nucleotide sequence: TGTGCCTGGGCACAGTCCGGGACAGGCTATGGCTACACCTTC. The encoded protein is CAWAQSGTGYGYTF.

The chain couples TRBV5-1 to TRBJ2-2, with D possibly TRBD2 on 6 matching bases. Trimming cost V 4 bases and J 5 bases, with 18 bases left between them. CDR1 and CDR2 from the germline V gene are SGHRS and YFSETQ. CDR3 length equals 16 residues. CDR3 nucleotides: TGCGCCAGCAGCCCTGATCCCGCGGGGCGGACCGGGGAGCTGTTTTTT. This gives the protein CASSPDPAGRTGELFF.

The chain carries TRBV28 and TRBJ2-7; D may be TRBD2 (5 bases). This CDR3 is built from 15 residues. Trimming left V 6 bases short and J 0 bases short, with 15 bases between. Germline V gene lookup returns CDR1 MDHEN and CDR2 SYDVKM. For the CDR3, the DNA is TGTGCCAGCAGGGGCCTGCGGGCGTACTCCTACGAGCAGTACTTC. Translation gives CASRGLRAYSYEQYF.

The chain couples TRBV6-5 to TRBJ1-1; 8 nucleotides line up with TRBD1. V gave up 6 bases and J gave up 11 bases; unmatched junction bases: 5. CDR3 length: 11 amino acids. The germline gives CDR1 MNHEY, CDR2 SVGAGI. CDR3 sequence: CASRRQGRAFF. The CDR3 coding sequence is TGTGCCAGCAGGAGACAGGGGAGGGCTTTCTTT.